This T cell receptor (beta chain) was recorded in a study of cytomegalovirus exposure and HLA in healthy donors. Study-wide points: Using the classifier, cytomegalovirus status was reportedly diagnosed with high specificity and sensitivity.

Concerning this clone: Its antigen remains unknown.

Primers: 60 Vbeta forward and 13 Jbeta reverse. TCRdb keeps only in-frame clones here, not all; method: immunoSEQ multiplex PCR. Among 150,000 to 200,000 clones listed, roughly 76% were seen once. The V gene's germline CDR1 is SNHLY and CDR2 FYNNEI. CDR3 length: 15 residues. The junction had 10 bases not matched to a gene; V was cut back by 6 bases and J by 5 bases. The sample comprised PBMCs. The source is a woman aged 18-29 years in good health and CMV-seropositive. The V gene is TRBV2, the J gene TRBJ1-1; 9 positions agree with TRBD1. The DNA for the CDR3 is TGTGCCAGCAGCAAGATTCGGACAGGGGCAACTGAAGCTTTCTTT. Encoded protein: CASSKIRTGATEAFF.